This record covers a single TCR beta chain. This clonotype has only one observation. The antigen this receptor binds is unknown. The input lacks base qualities; no much larger clone sits a single base away. One read yields weak evidence. What this sample's treatment or condition label stands for: in vitro stimulation with specific CMV peptide epitopes to enrich CMV-specific T cells. The entry originates in a study of T cell repertoires in cytomegalovirus infection (dated by TCRdb to the late 2010s). Study-wide context: Alongside well-studied HLA-B-restricted epitopes, the peptide stimulations were aimed at recently identified HLA-C-restricted CMV epitopes, whose presentation resists viral immunomodulation. Donor HLA type was relevant to the analysis, because carriage of CMV infection together with the matching HLA type was indicated by public TCR beta signatures.

What the authors observed across the whole study: In both this cohort and an independent approximately 370-donor cohort, the cumulative frequency of public TCR beta family members distinguished carriers of CMV infection plus the relevant HLA type. The ex vivo response was dominated by HLA-C-restricted CMV-specific TCR beta clonotypes, which also provided the single most frequent clonotype in two of eight donors.

The germline V gene (reference sequence) gives CDR1 as LNHNV and CDR2 as YYDKDF. V is pared back by 0 bases and J by 3 bases, with 11 bases lying between the germline termini. From cysteine to phenylalanine, the CDR3 is 16 amino acids long. Only the CDR3 part of the read is kept: 48 bases, read in frame from the first base. Instrument used: Illumina HiSeq 1500. TCRdb passed the public sequencing reads through fastp at Q25 and MiXCR, retaining productive beta sequences. Every CDR3 protein is listed once, alongside the most common genes and DNA of its rows. The sample profile shows some 920,000 distinct CDR3 sequences; around 30% of them were found once. The ten largest clones add up to over 12% of the sample.

This specimen consisted of cultured CD8+ T cells from PBMCs, obtained from culture after CMV antigen stimulation. The chain is encoded by TRBV15 joined to TRBJ1-4; confidence is insufficient to name the D gene. The sequence came from a human donor in good health (CMV status not recorded). Some clones in this sample may be carry-over from other donors' samples. The CDR3 sequence is CATSRDLWDPNEKLFF. The sequence in DNA is TGTGCCACCAGCAGAGATTTATGGGATCCTAATGAAAAACTGTTTTTT.